Below, 24 T cell receptor beta chains from the same sample are listed, as sequenced in a study of beta chain features in type 1 diabetes. Overall study results and limits: In all four CD4+ subsets, TCRB CDR3 length was significantly, moderately reduced in type 1 diabetes.

Every bit of the isolated RNA underwent reverse transcription, so sequencing read expressed TCRB transcripts. Repertoires were generated with immunoSEQ multiplex PCR, while TCRdb's copy carries only in-frame clones and drops some. Of 600,000 to 700,000 clones listed, around an eighth are singletons. Their antigens are not known. Input material: naive CD4+ T cells from blood. Receptors originate from a man in his late teens or twenties with type 1 diabetes.

This clone appeared many times. The V call is TRBV5-4, the J call TRBJ2-1; D is unresolved. There are 12 residues in the CDR3. Trimming cost V 10 bases and J 10 bases, with 18 bases left between them. From germline, CDR1 is SGHNT and CDR2 YYREEE (reference sequence). CDR3 protein: CASSAGHPEQFF. For the CDR3, the DNA is TGTGCCTCCTCCGCTGGTCACCCGGAGCAGTTCTTC.

The genes are TRBV5-4 and TRBJ1-2, with D uncertain. V was trimmed by 4 bases and J by 1 base, leaving 11 bases between them. CDR1 is SGHNT, CDR2 YYREEE, per germline (reference sequence). The CDR3 sequence is 14 residues long. CDR3 in DNA: TGTGCCAGCAGCGCTCCCTTGGGTAACTATGGCTACACCTTC. Translation gives CASSAPLGNYGYTF.

This clone was seen only a few times. This chain joins TRBV10-3 and TRBJ1-5; D is possibly TRBD1 (5 bases). The CDR3 covers 15 residues. With 3 bases removed from V and 1 base from J, the gap between germline ends came to 10 bases. Germline CDR1 reads ENHRY; CDR2 reads SYGVKD. The CDR3 sequence is CAISDEGFSNQPQHF. In nucleotides, the CDR3 is TGTGCCATCAGTGATGAGGGGTTCAGCAATCAGCCCCAGCATTTT.

This chain connects TRBV29-1 to TRBJ1-1, with D tentatively TRBD1 (5 bases). V lost 7 bases, J lost 0 bases, and 15 bases lay in between. The CDR3 sequence is 14 residues long. Germline V lookup: CDR1 SQVTM, CDR2 ANQGSEA. CDR3 sequence: CSADYRTMNTEAFF. CDR3 DNA: TGCAGCGCTGATTACAGGACCATGAACACTGAAGCTTTCTTT.

J is TRBJ2-5 and V is TRBV2, with D perhaps assigned TRBD1 or TRBD2 (5 bases each). V lost 6 bases and J lost 2, with 10 bases in between. The germline V gene encodes CDR1 SNHLY and CDR2 FYNNEI. CDR3 length equals 13 residues. DNA for the CDR3: TGTGCCAGCAGCGGGGCCACACAAGAGACCCAGTACTTC. Amino acids: CASSGATQETQYF.

The genes are TRBV11-2 and TRBJ2-5, with 9 positions matching TRBD2. The ends lost 11 bases at V and 5 bases at J; junction bases unmatched: 9. This CDR3 contains 13 residues. In germline, CDR1 is SGHAT, CDR2 FQNNGV. The CDR3 DNA reads TGTGCCGCGACTCGCGGGGGGGCGGAGACCCAGTACTTC. This encodes CAATRGGAETQYF.

The J gene is TRBJ2-1, the V gene TRBV5-1; 7 nucleotides align to TRBD2. Germline CDR1 is SGHRS and CDR2 is YFSETQ. The junction had 7 bases not matched to a gene; V was cut back by 0 bases and J by 4 bases. The CDR3 is 16 residues long. The CDR3 sequence is CASSLGSWRGYNEQFF. As DNA, the CDR3 is TGCGCCAGCAGCTTGGGGTCCTGGCGGGGGTACAATGAGCAGTTCTTC.

The rearrangement joins TRBV20-1 to TRBJ1-2; D is uncertain. Deletions cut 8 bases from V and 2 bases from J, with 9 bases between. The CDR3 sequence is 11 residues long. Germline V CDR1 and CDR2: DFQATT, SNEGSKA (reference sequence). CDR3 DNA: TGCAGTACCCGGGTGAACTATGGCTACACCTTC. It is translated as CSTRVNYGYTF.

V is TRBV19 and J is TRBJ2-7; a weak D match, TRBD1 (5 bases). CDR3 size: 15 residues. V shed 5 bases and J shed 0 bases, with 14 bases lying between them. In germline, CDR1 is LNHDA, CDR2 SQIVND (reference sequence). CDR3 in DNA: TGTGCCAGTAGTTTTGGGGCGGACATCTCCTACGAGCAGTACTTC. This sequence encodes CASSFGADISYEQYF.

The table lists this clone with a few counts. This rearrangement joins TRBV9 to TRBJ1-2; 9 nucleotides line up with TRBD1. This CDR3 contains 17 residues. The J segment lost 4 bases and the V segment lost 4 bases, leaving 14 bases of the junction unmatched. The germline V gene encodes CDR1 SGDLS and CDR2 YYNGEE. The DNA for the CDR3 is TGTGCCAGCAGCAACCGGGACAGGGCCGATGAAATCTATGGCTACACCTTC. Its protein is CASSNRDRADEIYGYTF.

A few counts support this clone. J is TRBJ1-2 and V is TRBV28, with D possibly matching TRBD1 (5 bases). V gave up 5 bases and J gave up 8 bases, with 15 bases separating them. The CDR3 is made up of 13 amino acids. Germline loops: CDR1 MDHEN, CDR2 SYDVKM. Written as DNA, the CDR3 is TGTGCCAGCAGTCCGGACATCAAAATAGGCTACACCTTC. This codes for CASSPDIKIGYTF.

This clone turned up a few times. The rearrangement uses TRBV4-1 and TRBJ1-1; 10 bases are a match to TRBD1. CDR3 length: 18 residues. Trimming at V came to 5 bases and at J to 0 bases, leaving 12 bases not matched to a gene. CDR1 and CDR2 (germline): MGHRA, YSYEKL. CDR3: CASSSGPGQGKVNTEAFF. The CDR3 region has the DNA TGCGCCAGCAGCTCCGGCCCGGGACAGGGGAAGGTGAACACTGAAGCTTTCTTT.

This chain uses TRBV10-3 with TRBJ1-2; 8 bases align to TRBD1. Losses at the gene ends were 10 bases for V and 6 bases for J; bases not matched to a gene: 10. The CDR3 has 13 residues. Germline-derived CDR1 and CDR2 are ENHRY and SYGVKD. In DNA, the CDR3 is TGTGCCACATACTGGACAGGGATCGATGGCTACACCTTC. Protein product: CATYWTGIDGYTF.

The chain combines TRBV30 with TRBJ2-3; D gene uncertain. V was clipped by 0 bases and J by 0 bases, with 22 bases between them. This CDR3 comprises 19 residues. Germline V gene data show CDR1 as GTSNPN and CDR2 as SVGIG (reference sequence). DNA for the CDR3: TGTGCCTGGAGTGTTGCAACCGTTAAACCCTATACTAGCACAGATACGCAGTATTTT. Translating it yields CAWSVATVKPYTSTDTQYF.

The chain has TRBV10-3 and TRBJ2-6, with no clear D. Between the trimmed V and J ends, which lost 10 bases and 0 bases, there was a span of 13 bases. This CDR3 region has 15 residues. Germline CDR1 reads ENHRY; CDR2 reads SYGVKD. The CDR3: CATSGLLSGANVLTF. In DNA, the CDR3 is TGTGCCACCTCGGGCCTGCTCTCTGGGGCCAACGTCCTGACTTTC.

This clone has only a few counts. J is TRBJ1-5 and V is TRBV6-4; no clear D. V lost 4 bases to trimming and J lost 9 bases, with 16 bases between them. Germline loops: CDR1 MRHNA, CDR2 SNTAGT. This CDR3 has 14 amino acids. The CDR3 region has the DNA TGTGCCAGCAGTGTATTAGACTCCGAAGGGCCCCAGCATTTT. This gives the protein CASSVLDSEGPQHF.

This clone appeared a few times. This chain links TRBV7-9 with TRBJ2-7; D is unclear. Trimming took off 5 bases at V and 3 bases at J, with 8 bases between the two ends. Germline V lookup: CDR1 SEHNR, CDR2 FQNEAQ (reference sequence). This CDR3 comprises 12 residues. This chain's CDR3 is CASSQSVYEQYF. CDR3 bases: TGTGCCAGCAGCCAATCCGTCTACGAGCAGTACTTC.

V usage is TRBV5-1 and J usage is TRBJ2-5; 7 nucleotides agree with TRBD1. From germline, CDR1 is SGHRS and CDR2 YFSETQ. With 3 bases clipped from V and 4 bases from J, the junction kept 6 bases outside the gene matches. This CDR3 is 14 amino acids long. CDR3 amino acids: CASSSRDRGETQYF. CDR3 bases: TGCGCCAGCAGCTCCCGGGACAGAGGAGAGACCCAGTACTTC.

This clone was observed a few times. The chain recombines TRBV2 with TRBJ2-6, with 10 bases matching TRBD1. Germline trimming cut 9 bases from V and 0 bases from J; bases unmatched to any gene: 8. The length of the CDR3 is 17 residues. CDR1 is SNHLY and CDR2 is FYNNEI in the germline V gene. CDR3 sequence (DNA): TGTGCCAGGGGTCGGGACAGGGGTAACTCTGGGGCCAACGTCCTGACTTTC. Protein product: CARGRDRGNSGANVLTF.

The sample holds a few counts of this clone. This chain joins TRBV5-6 and TRBJ2-5; D is unclear. Per the germline V gene, CDR1 is SGHDT and CDR2 is YYEEEE. This CDR3 has 11 amino acids. Trimming cost V 6 bases and J 5 bases, with 8 bases left between them. In DNA form, the CDR3 reads TGTGCCAGCAAGGTTGGGGAGACCCAGTACTTC. Its translation: CASKVGETQYF.

The sample holds a few counts of this clone. CDR3 bases: TGTGCCATCAACGGGGAGGGCCAGCCCCAGCATTTT. Translation: CAINGEGQPQHF. The genes are TRBV10-3 and TRBJ1-5; D not resolved. The CDR3 loop spans 12 amino acids. Trimming stripped 7 bases from V and 7 bases from J, with 11 bases between. Germline V gene lookup returns CDR1 ENHRY and CDR2 SYGVKD.

DNA for the CDR3: TGCGCCAGCAGCCAACAGGGCCCTGGCAGCGGCTACACCTTC. Its translation is CASSQQGPGSGYTF. The chain combines TRBV4-1 with TRBJ1-2; tentatively, D is TRBD1 (5 bases). This CDR3 region has 14 residues. Germline CDR1 MGHRA, CDR2 YSYEKL. V was cut by 2 bases and J by 8 bases, with 15 bases left in between.

This clone showed up just a few times. The genes are TRBV30 and TRBJ2-3; TRBD1 agrees at 7 bases. The CDR3 runs 13 residues. The V gene end was trimmed by 5 bases and the J gene end by 4 bases; junction bases not matched to a gene: 6. Germline V CDR1 and CDR2: GTSNPN, SVGIG (reference sequence). CDR3 loop: CAWAYRGPDTQYF. Here the CDR3 DNA reads TGTGCCTGGGCCTACAGGGGACCAGATACGCAGTATTTT.

This chain links TRBV10-3 with TRBJ2-3; tentatively, D is TRBD2 (7 bases). The germline CDR1 and CDR2 sequences are ENHRY and SYGVKD. Trimming took off 8 bases at V and 2 bases at J, with 14 bases between the two ends. The CDR3 loop spans 14 amino acids. The CDR3 nucleotides are TGTGCCATCGAGGGGGGGGCGGACACAGATACGCAGTATTTT. Protein sequence: CAIEGGADTDTQYF.